This T cell receptor (beta chain) was observed in a study of cytomegalovirus exposure and HLA in healthy donors. CDR1 SGHRS and CDR2 YFSETQ come from the germline V gene. V lost 5 bases to trimming and J lost 4 bases, with 11 bases between them. CDR3 length: 13 amino acids. PCR used 60 Vbeta primers and 13 Jbeta primers. Sequencing used immunoSEQ multiplex PCR; TCRdb keeps in-frame clones, though not all of them. The sample includes about 170,000 clones, 82% seen only once; the top ten take roughly 1.5%. The sequence was obtained from a male donor in good health and CMV-seronegative. The sample consisted of PBMCs. The V and J genes are TRBV5-1 and TRBJ2-3; maybe TRBD2 (5 bases). The CDR3 coding sequence is TGCGCCAGCAGAATTGACTACGCAGATACGCAGTATTTT. Its translation is CASRIDYADTQYF.